This passage covers 11 T cell receptor beta chains from one sample sequenced in a study of early T cells in non-severe SARS-CoV-2 infection. TCRdb processed the 5' RACE reads anew with MiXCR; each CDR3 protein has one entry. Of about 130,000 distinct CDR3 sequences listed, about 15% are singletons. The sample was whole blood. The receptor set was obtained from an adult who was a healthcare worker with PCR-confirmed SARS-CoV-2 infection or an uninfected control (not recorded which).

This clonotype showed up many times. V and J are TRBV3-1 and TRBJ2-3; D gene unclear. Trimming removed 1 base at V and 4 bases at J, with 9 bases between. The CDR3 runs 14 residues. Per germline, CDR1 LGHDT and CDR2 YNNKEL (reference sequence). The CDR3 DNA is TGTGCCAGCAGCCAAGGCTCTATTCCAGATACGCAGTATTTT. This translates into CASSQGSIPDTQYF.

The chain employs TRBV30 and TRBJ1-2, with D uncertain. The CDR3 length is 13 residues. Trimming shortened V by 0 bases and J by 3 bases, and 8 bases separated the two germline ends. Germline V gives CDR1 GTSNPN, CDR2 SVGIG (reference sequence). In DNA form, the CDR3 reads TGTGCCTGGAGTGTAATCCAGGACTATGGCTACACCTTC. This sequence encodes CAWSVIQDYGYTF.

The rearrangement joins TRBV29-1 to TRBJ2-1, with 12 bases matching TRBD2. The length of the CDR3 is 14 residues. With 6 bases clipped from V and 6 bases from J, the junction kept 6 bases outside the gene matches. Germline loops: CDR1 SQVTM, CDR2 ANQGSEA. CDR3 nucleotides: TGCAGCGTCGGAGGACTAGCGGGGAGCAATGAGCAGTTCTTC. Its protein product is CSVGGLAGSNEQFF.

CDR3 loop: CASSLALLTGGLYQPQHF. Here the CDR3 DNA reads TGTGCCAGCAGCTTAGCCCTACTGACAGGGGGCTTGTATCAGCCCCAGCATTTT. This rearrangement joins TRBV7-9 to TRBJ1-5, with 10 bases identical to TRBD1. The V gene end was trimmed by 0 bases and the J gene end by 5 bases; junction bases not matched to a gene: 10. The germline gives CDR1 SEHNR, CDR2 FQNEAQ (reference sequence). The CDR3 contains 18 residues.

This chain joins TRBV20-1 and TRBJ2-7, with 9 bases that match TRBD1. The CDR3 loop spans 15 amino acids. With 0 bases clipped from V and 4 bases from J, the junction kept 7 bases outside the gene matches. CDR1 and CDR2 from the germline V gene are DFQATT and SNEGSKA (reference sequence). The CDR3 coding sequence is TGCAGTGCTAGAGAGACGGGGACAGGGACGTACGAGCAGTACTTC. Translation: CSARETGTGTYEQYF.

The genes are TRBV5-1 and TRBJ1-2; D unclear. Germline CDR1 and CDR2: SGHRS and YFSETQ. Deletions cut 0 bases from V and 4 bases from J, with 10 bases between. The CDR3 length is 14 residues. CDR3 bases: TGCGCCAGCAGCTTGGGGACGGCCGGCTATGGCTACACCTTC. It translates to CASSLGTAGYGYTF.

This clonotype has only a few counts. This sequence joins TRBV7-8 and TRBJ1-1; TRBD1 aligns across 7 bases. The ends lost 8 bases at V and 4 bases at J; junction bases unmatched: 16. The germline CDR1 and CDR2 sequences are SGHVS and FQNEAQ. The CDR3 contains 16 residues. The CDR3 DNA reads TGTGCCAGCGGCCCGACCCCGCAGGGGGTAGGCACTGAAGCTTTCTTT. It is translated as CASGPTPQGVGTEAFF.

The V gene is TRBV5-6, the J gene TRBJ2-7; D ambiguous. The CDR3 runs to 14 residues. Germline assignment: CDR1 SGHDT and CDR2 YYEEEE. The V gene lost 0 bases and the J gene lost 3 bases, with 10 bases spanning the gap. The CDR3 reads CASSLGRSHYEQYF. CDR3 nucleotide sequence: TGTGCCAGCAGCTTGGGTCGGTCTCACTACGAGCAGTACTTC.

In this sample, this clonotype turned up a few times. The rearrangement uses TRBV19 and TRBJ1-1; 7 bases line up with TRBD1. With V trimmed by 5 bases and J by 4 bases, 10 bases remained unmatched. The CDR3 is 15 amino acids. Germline V gene lookup returns CDR1 LNHDA and CDR2 SQIVND (reference sequence). The CDR3 loop reads CASSGGQESGTEAFF. The CDR3 nucleotides are TGTGCCAGTAGTGGAGGACAGGAGTCGGGCACTGAAGCTTTCTTT.

This clonotype turned up a few times. This chain connects TRBV18 to TRBJ2-7; possibly TRBD1 for D (6 bases). The V end lost 3 bases, the J end lost 2 bases, and 11 bases lay between the germline ends. Per the germline V gene, CDR1 is KGHSH and CDR2 is LQKENI. The CDR3 loop spans 14 amino acids. DNA for the CDR3: TGTGCCAGCTCACCGAAGGACAGAGCCTACGAGCAGTACTTC. It translates to CASSPKDRAYEQYF.

The chain is built from TRBV20-1 and TRBJ1-6, with unresolved D. The CDR3 covers 16 residues. Trimming stripped 1 base from V and 8 bases from J, with 18 bases between. CDR1 DFQATT and CDR2 SNEGSKA come from the germline V gene (reference sequence). The CDR3 loop is CSARVLGPRADSPLHF. The DNA for the CDR3 is TGCAGTGCTAGAGTTTTAGGGCCAAGGGCGGATTCACCCCTCCACTTT.